A single sample is the source of the 8 T cell receptor beta chains below, sequenced in a study of blood T cell repertoires in COVID-19. Profiled with immunoSEQ multiplex PCR; TCRdb holds only in-frame clones, not every one. The sample has 80,000 or so clones; around 80% are singletons. The sequenced material came from peripheral blood. These receptors were obtained from an elderly man with acute or convalescent COVID-19.

The genes are TRBV3-1 (or the pseudogene TRBV3-2) and TRBJ2-7; TRBD2 matches 7 bases. V was pared by 4 bases and J by 4 bases, with 4 bases of the junction left unmatched. The CDR3 loop spans 13 amino acids. Per germline, CDR1 LGHDT and CDR2 YNNKEL (reference sequence). Here the CDR3 reads CASSPPGGYEQYF. In DNA, the CDR3 is TGTGCCAGCAGCCCCCCCGGGGGGTACGAGCAGTACTTC.

V is TRBV13 and J is TRBJ1-1; D is uncertain. The CDR3 is 14 amino acids. The germline V gene has CDR1 PRHDT and CDR2 FYEKMQ (reference sequence). Trimming pared 1 base from V and 1 base from J, leaving 7 bases between. The CDR3 DNA sequence: TGTGCCAGCAGCTTAGCCCCAGGGAACACTGAAGCTTTCTTT. It codes for CASSLAPGNTEAFF. The variable domain in full, completed from reference TRBV13 and TRBJ1-1, reads AAGVIQSPRHLIKEKRETATLKCYPIPRHDTVYWYQQGPGQDPQFLISFYEKMQSDKGSIPDRFSAQQFSDYHSELNMSSLELGDSALYFCASSLAPGNTEAFFGQGTRLTVV.

V and J are TRBV5-1 and TRBJ1-6; TRBD1 agrees at 7 bases. CDR3 size: 15 residues. Germline V gene lookup returns CDR1 SGHRS and CDR2 YFSETQ. Unmatched junction bases numbered 7, after V lost 4 bases and J lost 6 bases. CDR3 protein: CASSIAGDSNSPLHF. Written as DNA, the CDR3 is TGCGCCAGCAGCATTGCCGGGGACAGTAATTCACCCCTCCACTTT.

J is TRBJ1-1 and V is TRBV19; tentatively, D is TRBD1 (6 bases). CDR3 size: 15 residues. CDR1 and CDR2 (germline): LNHDA, SQIVND (reference sequence). The V and J ends lost 1 base and 3 bases respectively, with 12 bases between them. This CDR3 reads CASSIGTDLYTEAFF. CDR3 in DNA: TGTGCCAGTAGTATAGGGACAGACCTTTACACTGAAGCTTTCTTT.

The chain uses TRBV10-3 and TRBJ1-6, with D perhaps TRBD1 (6 bases). The CDR3 totals 14 residues. CDR1 and CDR2 from the germline V gene are ENHRY and SYGVKD. V lost 10 bases, J lost 7 bases, and 17 bases lay in between. The CDR3 is CATTGQGQNSPLHF. The DNA for the CDR3 is TGTGCCACCACGGGCCAGGGACAAAATTCACCCCTCCACTTT.

The chain employs TRBV5-4 and TRBJ1-2; no clear D gene. CDR1 SGHNT and CDR2 YYREEE come from the germline V gene (reference sequence). Deletions cut 7 bases from V and 2 bases from J, with 15 bases between. This CDR3 spans 14 amino acids. CDR3 sequence: CASAAGFGNYGYTF. Written as DNA, the CDR3 is TGTGCCAGCGCGGCGGGGTTCGGAAACTATGGCTACACCTTC.

This sequence joins TRBV5-8 and TRBJ1-1; D not certain. Germline CDR1 and CDR2: SGHTS and YDEGEE. V was clipped by 4 bases and J by 0 bases, with 13 bases between them. The CDR3 contains 15 residues. Written as DNA, the CDR3 is TGTGCCAGCAGCGTCCAATTGGCCATGAACACTGAAGCTTTCTTT. The encoded protein is CASSVQLAMNTEAFF.

The genes are TRBV19 and TRBJ2-1; 10 nucleotides line up with TRBD2. The V gene's germline CDR1 is LNHDA and CDR2 SQIVND (reference sequence). V lost 5 bases, J lost 0 bases, and 7 bases stayed unmatched. The CDR3 is 17 residues long. The CDR3 DNA reads as TGTGCCAGTAGTCGTGGTAGCGGGGGGAGCTCCTACAATGAGCAGTTCTTC. Its protein product is CASSRGSGGSSYNEQFF.